Presented here are 30 T cell receptor beta chains from one specimen sequenced in a study of T cells in Graves' hyperthyroidism and ophthalmopathy. The investigators amplified TCR beta CDR3 regions from RNA transcripts. The TCR CDR3 was amplified in a first-round RT-PCR using the HTBI primer set. TCRdb used MiXCR to reprocess the multiplex PCR reads, holding one entry per CDR3 protein. This sample has some 560,000 distinct CDR3 sequences, with less than 20% found just once. Sequenced input: blood. All receptors come from a young woman with Graves' hyperthyroidism.

The chain recombines TRBV6-1 with TRBJ1-4; 8 bases fit TRBD1. CDR1 and CDR2 from the germline V gene are MNHNS and SASEGT. There are 14 residues in the CDR3. The junction had 4 bases not matched to a gene; V was cut back by 5 bases and J by 5 bases. CDR3 bases: TGTGCCAGCAGTCAACAGGGGGGCAATGAAAAACTGTTTTTT. Amino acid sequence: CASSQQGGNEKLFF.

A few counts support this clonotype. The gene calls are TRBV27 and TRBJ2-1; the match to TRBD2 covers 10 bases. The CDR3 length is 17 residues. The germline gives CDR1 MNHEY, CDR2 SMNVEV (reference sequence). The V and J ends lost 4 bases and 1 base, in that order; junction bases with no gene match: 7. In nucleotides, the CDR3 is TGTGCCAGCAGTTCGAGACTAGCGGGTCAATCCTACAATGAGCAGTTCTTC. Translation gives CASSSRLAGQSYNEQFF.

The chain combines TRBV9 with TRBJ2-7, with 10 bases identical to TRBD2. Germline V gives CDR1 SGDLS, CDR2 YYNGEE. V gave up 3 bases and J gave up 3 bases; unmatched junction bases: 9. CDR3 length: 16 residues. DNA for the CDR3: TGTGCCAGCAGCGCGACTAGCGGGCCTGACCTCTACGAGCAGTACTTC. Translated: CASSATSGPDLYEQYF.

This clonotype was counted only a few times. The rearrangement links TRBV18 to TRBJ2-1; TRBD2 aligns across 7 bases. The CDR3 consists of 16 residues. Germline V gene sequence: CDR1 KGHSH, CDR2 LQKENI. With V trimmed by 3 bases and J by 5 bases, 10 bases remained unmatched. CDR3 residues: CASSPGGSGTNNEQFF. Written as DNA, the CDR3 is TGTGCCAGCTCACCGGGGGGGAGCGGGACTAACAATGAGCAGTTCTTC.

The chain recombines TRBV29-1 with TRBJ2-3, with 8 bases lining up with TRBD1. The CDR3 loop spans 14 amino acids. CDR1 is SQVTM, CDR2 ANQGSEA, per germline. V was clipped by 6 bases and J by 7 bases; unmatched bases: 12. CDR3 protein: CSVTTGAAGYTQYF. The CDR3 DNA reads as TGCAGCGTAACGACAGGGGCGGCGGGGTATACGCAGTATTTT.

This clonotype turned up a few times. The chain couples TRBV29-1 to TRBJ2-1; tentatively, D is TRBD2 (5 bases). V was trimmed by 3 bases and J by 0 bases, leaving 9 bases between them. CDR3 size: 14 residues. Germline V CDR1 and CDR2: SQVTM, ANQGSEA. The CDR3 protein is CSVDWESSYNEQFF. CDR3 DNA: TGCAGCGTTGATTGGGAGAGCTCCTACAATGAGCAGTTCTTC.

This clonotype was seen at least ten times. The chain joins TRBV5-1 to TRBJ2-1; 7 positions agree with TRBD2. The J segment lost 0 bases and the V segment lost 0 bases, leaving 3 bases of the junction unmatched. CDR3 length equals 16 residues. The germline V gene encodes CDR1 SGHRS and CDR2 YFSETQ. The CDR3 loop is CASSLGREVSYNEQFF. CDR3 bases: TGCGCCAGCAGCTTGGGTCGGGAGGTCTCCTACAATGAGCAGTTCTTC.

This clonotype was seen many times. The gene calls are TRBV20-1 and TRBJ2-1, with a weak D call TRBD2 (6 bases). Germline CDR1 is DFQATT and CDR2 is SNEGSKA (reference sequence). Trimming pared 1 base from V and 0 bases from J, leaving 10 bases between. This CDR3 spans 15 amino acids. CDR3 in amino acids: CSARGDGSSYNEQFF. CDR3 DNA sequence: TGCAGTGCTAGAGGAGACGGGAGCTCCTACAATGAGCAGTTCTTC.

This chain joins TRBV10-3 and TRBJ2-7; D is unclear. The CDR3 is made up of 13 amino acids. Between the trimmed V and J ends, which lost 3 bases and 3 bases, there was a span of 9 bases. The germline CDR1 and CDR2 sequences are ENHRY and SYGVKD. The CDR3, as DNA: TGTGCCATCAGTGACCAGCTATACTACGAGCAGTACTTC. It is translated as CAISDQLYYEQYF.

There are many counts of this clonotype. V gene TRBV28 combines with J gene TRBJ1-1; D is unclear. With 5 bases removed from V and 1 base from J, the gap between germline ends came to 11 bases. The CDR3 is made up of 14 amino acids. Germline V CDR1 and CDR2: MDHEN, SYDVKM. Here the CDR3 DNA reads TGTGCCAGCAGTCCCCTCTTTACGAACACTGAAGCTTTCTTT. Its protein product is CASSPLFTNTEAFF.

There are many counts of this clonotype. CDR3 nucleotides: TGTGCCAGCGAGGCAGCGGGAGGGCCGAATGAGCAGTTCTTC. Protein product: CASEAAGGPNEQFF. This chain links TRBV7-8 with TRBJ2-1; TRBD2 matches at 10 bases. Germline trimming cut 8 bases from V and 7 bases from J; bases unmatched to any gene: 8. The germline CDR1 and CDR2 sequences are SGHVS and FQNEAQ. This CDR3 has 14 residues.

This chain connects TRBV6-1 to TRBJ1-1, with 8 nucleotides matching TRBD1. Unmatched junction bases numbered 5, after V lost 6 bases and J lost 5 bases. The CDR3 covers 13 residues. The V gene's germline CDR1 is MNHNS and CDR2 SASEGT. The CDR3, as DNA: TGTGCCAGCAGCAAAAGACAGGGGACTGAAGCTTTCTTT. This gives the protein CASSKRQGTEAFF.

The chain has TRBV5-1 and TRBJ2-1; TRBD2 aligns across 12 bases. This CDR3 is built from 16 residues. CDR1 is SGHRS, CDR2 YFSETQ, per germline. Unmatched junction bases numbered 2, after V lost 0 bases and J lost 4 bases. As DNA, the CDR3 is TGCGCCAGCAGCTTGGAGGGGACTAGCGGGTACAATGAGCAGTTCTTC. Its protein product is CASSLEGTSGYNEQFF.

This clonotype occurred many times. The chain combines TRBV7-2 with TRBJ2-3; D is ambiguous. Trimming took off 5 bases at V and 0 bases at J, with 9 bases between the two ends. The CDR3 sequence is 14 residues long. CDR1 is SGHTA and CDR2 is FQGNSA in the germline V gene. The CDR3 is CASSAFSSTDTQYF. The CDR3 DNA reads TGTGCCAGCAGCGCGTTTTCTAGCACAGATACGCAGTATTTT.

There are a few counts of this clonotype. V and J are TRBV6-1 and TRBJ2-4; possible D gene TRBD2, 5 bases. The CDR3 covers 13 residues. Germline V CDR1 and CDR2: MNHNS, SASEGT. Trimming pared 2 bases from V and 6 bases from J, leaving 8 bases between. The CDR3, as DNA: TGTGCCAGCAGTGAACCGGGGATAAACATTCAGTACTTC. This gives the protein CASSEPGINIQYF.

Ten or more counts support this clonotype. The chain combines TRBV11-1 with TRBJ2-7; D ambiguous. Trimming cost V 4 bases and J 3 bases, with 10 bases left between them. Germline CDR1 and CDR2: SGHAT and FQDESV (reference sequence). The CDR3 runs to 13 residues. The CDR3 sequence: CASSSKTYYEQYF. CDR3 nucleotide sequence: TGTGCCAGCAGCTCTAAAACTTACTACGAGCAGTACTTC.

This clonotype was counted only a few times. The chain recombines TRBV27 with TRBJ1-5; D unresolved. V lost 2 bases and J lost 1, with 9 bases in between. Per the germline V gene, CDR1 is MNHEY and CDR2 is SMNVEV (reference sequence). The CDR3 loop spans 15 amino acids. The CDR3 sequence is CASSLPRGSNQPQHF. The CDR3 DNA follows: TGTGCCAGCAGTTTACCCAGAGGGAGCAATCAGCCCCAGCATTTT.

The chain couples TRBV6-4 to TRBJ1-6, with 8 bases matching TRBD1. The CDR3 runs 14 residues. V gave up 6 bases and J gave up 8 bases; unmatched junction bases: 6. Germline V lookup: CDR1 MRHNA, CDR2 SNTAGT. DNA of the CDR3: TGTGCCAGCAGGAGCACAGGGGGGGATTCACCCCTCCACTTT. It translates to CASRSTGGDSPLHF.

This clonotype was counted ten times or more. The chain employs TRBV12-3 or TRBV12-4 and TRBJ2-5; no definite D call. The CDR3 totals 14 residues. V lost 7 bases and J lost 5, with 17 bases in between. This CDR3 reads CASTIRSLLETQYF. CDR3 DNA: TGTGCCAGCACCATACGGTCTCTCTTGGAGACCCAGTACTTC.

This clonotype was recorded a few times. The gene calls are TRBV19 and TRBJ2-1; D remains ambiguous. In germline, CDR1 is LNHDA, CDR2 SQIVND (reference sequence). V was clipped by 8 bases and J by 0 bases, with 14 bases between them. The CDR3 covers 15 residues. The CDR3 DNA reads TGTGCCAGTCGGGTTAGCCTTAGCTCCTACAATGAGCAGTTCTTC. Amino acid sequence: CASRVSLSSYNEQFF.

The table lists this clonotype with a few counts. V is TRBV14 and J is TRBJ2-7; tentatively, D is TRBD1 (6 bases). Trimming pared 0 bases from V and 3 bases from J, leaving 9 bases between. The germline CDR1 and CDR2 sequences are SGHDN and FVKESK. The length of the CDR3 is 14 residues. CDR3 in DNA: TGTGCCAGCAGCCAAGATGAGGACAGCTACGAGCAGTACTTC. This gives the protein CASSQDEDSYEQYF.

This chain uses TRBV6-1 with TRBJ2-7, with 7 positions matching TRBD2. The CDR3 loop spans 14 amino acids. With 10 bases clipped from V and 2 bases from J, the junction kept 11 bases outside the gene matches. Germline CDR1 and CDR2: MNHNS and SASEGT. The CDR3 protein is CATSRGDLTYEQYF. CDR3 nucleotides: TGTGCCACCTCCCGGGGGGACCTCACCTACGAGCAGTACTTC.

This clonotype was seen only a few times. V is TRBV3-1 and J is TRBJ2-7; D unresolved. CDR3 length: 14 residues. Germline V CDR1 and CDR2: LGHDT, YNNKEL (reference sequence). V gave up 1 base and J gave up 0 bases, with 7 bases separating them. The CDR3: CASSQVVGSYEQYF. CDR3 DNA sequence: TGTGCCAGCAGCCAAGTTGTTGGCTCCTACGAGCAGTACTTC.

This chain joins TRBV10-2 and TRBJ2-1; 13 nucleotides match TRBD2. V lost 1 base and J lost 8; bases outside the gene matches: 8. Germline CDR1 WSHSY, CDR2 SAAADI. The CDR3 consists of 17 residues. CDR3 region: CASSEYWTSGSKDEQFF. DNA of the CDR3: TGCGCCAGCAGTGAGTATTGGACTAGCGGGAGTAAGGATGAGCAGTTCTTC.

This clonotype has ten or more counts. The V and J genes are TRBV27 and TRBJ1-2; D is undetermined. V was shortened by 0 bases and J by 8 bases, with 13 bases between the two germline ends. The length of the CDR3 is 14 residues. Per germline, CDR1 MNHEY and CDR2 SMNVEV (reference sequence). As DNA, the CDR3 is TGTGCCAGCAGTTTATCGGAGCTTCGGCGCGGCTACACCTTC. Amino acid sequence: CASSLSELRRGYTF.

The table lists this clonotype with many counts. V is TRBV24-1 and J is TRBJ2-7; perhaps TRBD2 as D (5 bases). Looked up from germline, CDR1 is KGHDR and CDR2 is SFDVKD. V lost 6 bases, J lost 0 bases, and 8 bases lay in between. The CDR3 has 13 residues. The CDR3 spells CATSTGSSYEQYF. CDR3 DNA: TGTGCCACCAGTACGGGGAGCTCCTACGAGCAGTACTTC.

This clonotype was counted between two and nine times. This chain uses TRBV6-1 with TRBJ1-5; D remains unclear. Germline V CDR1 and CDR2: MNHNS, SASEGT. V was trimmed by 8 bases and J by 3 bases, leaving 17 bases between them. The CDR3 is 15 residues long. This CDR3 is CASPQHWVTNQPQHF. The CDR3 DNA follows: TGTGCCAGCCCCCAACACTGGGTGACCAATCAGCCCCAGCATTTT.

The V call is TRBV6-1, the J call TRBJ1-5, with 9 bases identical to TRBD1. Trimming cost V 6 bases and J 2 bases; bases outside gene matches: 5. Per germline, CDR1 MNHNS and CDR2 SASEGT. There are 15 residues in the CDR3. The CDR3 DNA follows: TGTGCCAGCAGGCGGACAGGGGATGGCAATCAGCCCCAGCATTTT. This encodes CASRRTGDGNQPQHF.

In this sample, this clonotype turned up many times. V usage is TRBV20-1 and J usage is TRBJ2-3; 7 bases match TRBD1. The CDR3 length is 13 residues. After removal of 8 bases from V and 2 bases from J, the junction contained 7 bases not matched to a gene. From germline, CDR1 is DFQATT and CDR2 SNEGSKA (reference sequence). As DNA, the CDR3 is TGCAGTCAAGGACAGGCCGACACAGATACGCAGTATTTT. Protein sequence: CSQGQADTDTQYF.

For this clonotype: A much larger clone differs by one base, so this may be a read error. The conserved phenylalanine or tryptophan is not found at the CDR3 terminus, so this likely reflects a read error. This chain links TRBV6-2 or TRBV6-3 with TRBJ2-2; tentative D call: TRBD1 (5 bases). Germline V lookup: CDR1 MNHEY, CDR2 SVGEGT. The CDR3 extends over 15 amino acids. V lost 7 bases to trimming and J lost 1 base, with 13 bases between them. The CDR3 DNA reads TGTGCCAGCACGAACCTAGGACAGAACACCGGGGAGCTGTTTCTT. Its translation: CASTNLGQNTGELFL.